This T cell receptor (beta chain) was identified during a study of CD8 T cells in ankylosing spondylitis. Preparation of TCR beta libraries was done by quantitative 5'-RACE with molecular barcodes. MiXCR was run by TCRdb on the 5' RACE reads, yielding one entry per CDR3 protein. The table has some 270,000 distinct CDR3 sequences, 15% to 20% seen once. The CDR3 is 12 residues long. V was pared by 0 bases and J by 14 bases, with 9 bases between. The germline gives CDR1 SGHRS, CDR2 YFSETQ. The chain employs TRBV5-1 and TRBJ1-6; no clear D gene. The receptor comes from a male donor with ankylosing spondylitis or in good health (not recorded which). Sequencing was carried out using blood, either unsorted or a sorted T cell fraction (not recorded which). CDR3 residues: CASSLVVITLHF. CDR3 in DNA: TGCGCCAGCAGCTTGGTAGTGATTACCCTCCACTTT.